A selection of T cell receptor beta chains follows, all from one sample in a study of radiation and T cells in renal cell carcinoma. Only in-frame clones appear in the TCRdb table, and some are missing; sequencing was by immunoSEQ multiplex PCR. The sample lists approximately 94,000 clones; over 75% were seen once. The starting material was blood, obtained from a patient whose treatment included radiotherapy and nephrectomy. These receptors were taken from a man in his 60s with renal cell carcinoma. CDR3s include the opening cysteine and the closing phenylalanine or tryptophan. Each record gives: J gene, D gene, V gene, CDR3 DNA, CDR3 protein. A D gene is named only where the DNA matches it firmly.

TRBJ1-2,NA,TRBV4-1,TGCGCCAGCAGCCAAGTCAAGGCCGCCTACTATGGCTACACCTTC,CASSQVKAAYYGYTF
TRBJ2-1,TRBD2,TRBV7-2,TGTGCCAGCAGCTTAAATCCTAGCGGGAGTCTGTCCTACAATGAGCAGTTCTTC,CASSLNPSGSLSYNEQFF
TRBJ1-2,TRBD1,TRBV4-1,TGCGCCAGCAGCGAATTCACCGGGGACAGCATGAATGGCTACACCTTC,CASSEFTGDSMNGYTF
TRBJ2-7,NA,TRBV7-2,TGTGCCAGCAGCTTAGAGGCGGAAACCTACGAGCAGTACTTC,CASSLEAETYEQYF
TRBJ2-7,TRBD1,TRBV7-6,TGTGCCAGCAGCTTAACCTTGCAGGGGGCGCTTTACGAGCAGTACTTC,CASSLTLQGALYEQYF
TRBJ2-3,NA,TRBV6-1,TGTGCCAGCAGGCTACAACGCAGGGGTGGTCAGCCCCAGTATTTT,CASRLQRRGGQPQYF
TRBJ2-3,TRBD1,TRBV9,TGTGCCAGCACGATAGGACAGGGCACAGATACGCAGTATTTT,CASTIGQGTDTQYF
TRBJ1-2,NA,TRBV5-1,TGCGCCAGCAGCTTGGAACAGGGAGGGGGCTACACCTTC,CASSLEQGGGYTF
TRBJ2-1,NA,TRBV7-9,TGTGCCAGCAGCCCATCAAGCGAGGATGAGCAGTTCTTC,CASSPSSEDEQFF
TRBJ1-5,NA,TRBV6-5,TGTGCCAGCAGTTACGGGGGCAGTGGTGATCAGCCCCAGCATTTT,CASSYGGSGDQPQHF
TRBJ2-1,NA,TRBV4-1,TGCGCCAGCAGCCCTAGAGCGGAGGTGTACAATGAGCAGTTCTTC,CASSPRAEVYNEQFF
TRBJ2-7,NA,TRBV29-1,TGCAGCGTTGAAACCGGGACTCCCTACGAGCAGTACTTC,CSVETGTPYEQYF